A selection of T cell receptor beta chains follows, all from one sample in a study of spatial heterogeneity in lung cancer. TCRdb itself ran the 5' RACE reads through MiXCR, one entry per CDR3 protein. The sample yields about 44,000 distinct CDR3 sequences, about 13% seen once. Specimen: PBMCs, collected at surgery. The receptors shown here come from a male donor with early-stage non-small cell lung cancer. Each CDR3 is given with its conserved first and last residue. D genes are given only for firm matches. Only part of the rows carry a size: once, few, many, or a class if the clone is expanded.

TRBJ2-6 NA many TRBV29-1 CSVRGTGANVLTF TGCAGCGTTCGGGGGACCGGGGCCAACGTCCTGACTTTC
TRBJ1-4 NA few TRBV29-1 CSVAEGTGSEKLFF TGCAGCGTTGCGGAGGGGACGGGATCTGAAAAACTGTTTTTT
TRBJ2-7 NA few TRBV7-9 CASSLLSDSSYEQYF TGTGCCAGCAGCTTACTGTCTGATAGTTCCTACGAGCAGTACTTC
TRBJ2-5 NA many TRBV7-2 CASSLRMETQYF TGTGCCAGCAGCTTGAGGATGGAGACCCAGTACTTC
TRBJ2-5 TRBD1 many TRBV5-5 CASSWDRARKETQYF TGTGCCAGCAGTTGGGACAGGGCGAGAAAAGAGACCCAGTACTTC
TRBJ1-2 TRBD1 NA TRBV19 CASSVPRTGYGYTF TGTGCCAGTAGTGTACCGAGGACAGGCTATGGCTACACCTTC
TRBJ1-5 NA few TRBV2 CASSEEGIQPQHF TGTGCCAGCAGTGAGGAGGGGATCCAGCCCCAGCATTTT
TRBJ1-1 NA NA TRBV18 CASSPEAIEAFF TGTGCCAGCTCACCCGAGGCTATTGAAGCTTTCTTT
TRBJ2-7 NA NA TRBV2 CASSGLGAYEQYF TGTGCCAGCAGTGGATTAGGGGCCTACGAGCAGTACTTC
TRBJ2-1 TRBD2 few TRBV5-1 CASSFQPGLAGDEQFF TGCGCCAGCAGCTTCCAACCGGGACTAGCGGGGGATGAGCAGTTCTTC
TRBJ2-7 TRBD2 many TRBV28 CASSRLAGEQYF TGTGCCAGTTCTCGACTAGCGGGGGAGCAGTACTTC
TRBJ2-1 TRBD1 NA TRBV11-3 CASSLEQGVYNEQFF TGTGCCAGCAGCTTAGAACAGGGGGTTTACAATGAGCAGTTCTTC
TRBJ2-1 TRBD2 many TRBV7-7 CASARTSGSSYNEQFF TGTGCTAGCGCCCGGACTAGCGGTAGCTCCTACAATGAGCAGTTCTTC
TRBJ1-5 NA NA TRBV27 CASDPGPFYSNQPQHF TGTGCCAGCGACCCGGGACCGTTTTATAGCAATCAGCCCCAGCATTTT
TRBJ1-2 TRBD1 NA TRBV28 CASSQRDSNYGYTF TGTGCCAGCAGTCAAAGGGACAGCAACTATGGCTACACCTTC
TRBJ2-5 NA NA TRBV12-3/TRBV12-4 CASSTTGGSAQYF TGTGCCAGCAGTACGACAGGCGGGTCGGCCCAGTACTTC
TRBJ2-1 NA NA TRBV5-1 CASSSRDTEYNEQFF TGCGCCAGCAGCTCCCGGGACACGGAGTACAATGAGCAGTTCTTC
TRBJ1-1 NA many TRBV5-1 CASSLLGGFEAFF TGCGCCAGCAGCTTACTAGGGGGTTTTGAAGCTTTCTTT
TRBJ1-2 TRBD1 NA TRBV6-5 CASSYKGASGYTF TGTGCCAGCAGTTACAAGGGGGCTAGCGGCTACACCTTC
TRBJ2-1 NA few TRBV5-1 CASSLVQGRFDEQFF TGCGCCAGCAGCTTGGTACAGGGACGATTCGATGAGCAGTTCTTC
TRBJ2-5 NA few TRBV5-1 CASSLTAAETQYF TGCGCCAGCAGCTTGACGGCAGCGGAGACCCAGTACTTC
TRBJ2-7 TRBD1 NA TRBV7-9 CASSSDRGNSYEQYF TGTGCCAGCAGCTCGGACAGGGGAAACTCCTACGAGCAGTACTTC
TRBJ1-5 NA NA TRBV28 CASSGRRGFFRTQHF TGTGCCAGCAGTGGCCGCAGGGGTTTCTTCAGGACCCAGCATTTT
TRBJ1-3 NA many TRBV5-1 CASSSPKGQGSSGNTIYF TGCGCCAGCAGCTCGCCCAAAGGGCAGGGGTCCTCTGGAAACACCATATATTTT
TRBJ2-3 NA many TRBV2 CASSESGSDTQYF TGTGCCAGCAGTGAAAGTGGGTCAGATACGCAGTATTTT
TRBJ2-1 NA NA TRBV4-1 CASGQGFGTYNEQFF TGCGCCAGCGGTCAGGGGTTCGGGACCTACAATGAGCAGTTCTTC
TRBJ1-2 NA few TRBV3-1 CASSQERGSGYTF TGTGCCAGCAGCCAAGAAAGGGGGAGCGGCTACACCTTC
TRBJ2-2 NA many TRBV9 CASSVSRNTGELFF TGTGCCAGCAGCGTATCCAGGAACACCGGGGAGCTGTTTTTT
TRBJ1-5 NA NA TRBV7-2 CASSPDHQPQHF TGTGCCAGCAGCCCCGACCATCAGCCCCAGCATTTT
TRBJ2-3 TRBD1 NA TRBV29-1 CSVDQGQGYSTDTQYF TGCAGCGTTGATCAGGGACAGGGATATAGCACAGATACGCAGTATTTT
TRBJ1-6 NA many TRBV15 CATSRDKGQNSPLHF TGTGCCACCAGCAGAGATAAAGGGCAGAATTCACCCCTCCACTTT
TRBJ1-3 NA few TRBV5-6 CASSFFGEGRDTIYF TGTGCCAGCAGCTTCTTCGGGGAGGGGAGAGACACCATATATTTT
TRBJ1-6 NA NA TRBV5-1 CASSLTYTGDSPLHF TGCGCCAGCAGCTTGACGTACACTGGTGATTCACCCCTCCACTTT
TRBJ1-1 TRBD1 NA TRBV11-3 CASSLGQGASDAFF TGTGCCAGCAGCTTAGGACAGGGGGCTTCGGACGCTTTCTTT
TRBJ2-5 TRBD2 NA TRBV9 CASSETSRETQYF TGTGCCAGCAGCGAGACTAGCAGGGAGACCCAGTACTTC
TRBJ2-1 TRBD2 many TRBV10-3 CAISPRGDYNEQFF TGTGCCATTTCCCCCCGGGGGGACTACAATGAGCAGTTCTTC
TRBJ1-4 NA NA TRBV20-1 CSATGSGEKLFF TGCAGTGCCACAGGGTCGGGAGAAAAACTGTTTTTT
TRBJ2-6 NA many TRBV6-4 CASSLRGFEPGANVLTF TGTGCCAGCAGCCTCAGGGGTTTCGAGCCCGGGGCCAACGTCCTGACTTTC